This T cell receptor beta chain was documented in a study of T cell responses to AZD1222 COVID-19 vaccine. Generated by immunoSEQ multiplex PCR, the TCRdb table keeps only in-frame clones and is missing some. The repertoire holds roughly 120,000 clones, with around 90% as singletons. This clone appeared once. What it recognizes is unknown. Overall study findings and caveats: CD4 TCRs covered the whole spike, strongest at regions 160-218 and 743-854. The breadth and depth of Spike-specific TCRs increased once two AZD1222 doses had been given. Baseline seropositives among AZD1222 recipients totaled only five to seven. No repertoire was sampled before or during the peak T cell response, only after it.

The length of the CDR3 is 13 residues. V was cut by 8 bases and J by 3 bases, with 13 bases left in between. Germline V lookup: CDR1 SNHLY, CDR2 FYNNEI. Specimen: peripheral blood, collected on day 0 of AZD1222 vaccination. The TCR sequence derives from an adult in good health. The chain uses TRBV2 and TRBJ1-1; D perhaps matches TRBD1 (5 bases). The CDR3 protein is CASASTGYTEAFF. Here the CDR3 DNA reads TGTGCCAGCGCGTCAACAGGTTACACTGAAGCTTTCTTT.